What follows are 22 T cell receptor beta chains derived from one specimen sequenced in a study of cytotoxic CD8 clonotypes in ibrutinib-treated CLL. The table came from immunoSEQ multiplex PCR; TCRdb's copy has only in-frame clones and leaves some out. The table lists 100,000 to 150,000 clones, roughly 88% of them singletons. The sample consisted of PBMCs, taken after 24 months of ibrutinib treatment. All receptors derive from a human donor with chronic lymphocytic leukemia.

CDR3 protein: CASSRTGTDTGELFF. The DNA of the CDR3 is TGTGCCAGCAGCCGGACAGGGACGGACACCGGGGAGCTGTTTTTT. V and J are TRBV7-2 and TRBJ2-2, with TRBD1 matching 8 bases. The J segment lost 3 bases and the V segment lost 5 bases, leaving 5 bases of the junction unmatched. CDR3 length: 15 amino acids. CDR1 SGHTA and CDR2 FQGNSA come from the germline V gene.

This clone has only one observation. V gene TRBV6-5 combines with J gene TRBJ2-6, with D unclear. The CDR3 covers 16 residues. The V end lost 0 bases, the J end lost 1 base, and 7 bases lay between the germline ends. Germline V gives CDR1 MNHEY, CDR2 SVGAGI. The CDR3 bases are TGTGCCAGCAGTTACTCGATAGGTTCTGGGGCCAACGTCCTGACTTTC. Protein sequence: CASSYSIGSGANVLTF.

The CDR3 DNA follows: TGTGCCAGCAGCAGGGGGCTGACAGGGGGCAATGGCTACACCTTC. This translates into CASSRGLTGGNGYTF. The genes are TRBV7-9 and TRBJ1-2; TRBD1 aligns across 10 bases. The germline CDR1 and CDR2 sequences are SEHNR and FQNEAQ (reference sequence). CDR3 length: 15 amino acids. J was trimmed by 6 bases and V by 5 bases; bases with no gene match: 9.

The rearrangement links TRBV7-2 to TRBJ1-6; 7 bases line up with TRBD1. Germline V gene data show CDR1 as SGHTA and CDR2 as FQGNSA. V trimming: 5 bases; J trimming: 10 bases; junction bases outside the gene matches: 8. This CDR3 has 14 residues. The CDR3 nucleotides read TGTGCCAGCAGCCCGACAGGGTTTAAATCACCCCTCCACTTT. It translates to CASSPTGFKSPLHF.

V and J are TRBV28 and TRBJ1-4; 12 bases align to TRBD1. The CDR3 extends over 16 amino acids. CDR1 is MDHEN and CDR2 is SYDVKM in the germline V gene. V lost 6 bases, J lost 10 bases, and 12 bases stayed unmatched. The CDR3, as DNA: TGTGCCAGCAGCCGACGACCGGGACAGGGGGCCCGAAAACTGTTTTTT. It yields the protein CASSRRPGQGARKLFF.

The CDR3 DNA reads as TGTGCCAGCAGTTTAAAGGGGTACAATGAGCAGTTCTTC. Protein: CASSLKGYNEQFF. The rearrangement joins TRBV28 to TRBJ2-1, with D possibly matching TRBD1 (5 bases). V was cut by 2 bases and J by 4 bases, with 6 bases left in between. CDR1 and CDR2 from the germline V gene are MDHEN and SYDVKM. The CDR3 consists of 13 residues.

Many counts were recorded for this clone. The CDR3 is CASSYSLEVGQPQHF. Written as DNA, the CDR3 is TGTGCCAGCAGTTACTCGTTGGAGGTCGGTCAGCCCCAGCATTTT. V usage is TRBV6-5 and J usage is TRBJ1-5, with D unresolved. Germline V lookup: CDR1 MNHEY, CDR2 SVGAGI. The CDR3 has 15 residues. Trimming removed 0 bases at V and 6 bases at J, with 12 bases between.

The chain links TRBV5-1 to TRBJ1-1; no definite D call. Trimming took 5 bases from V and 1 from J, leaving 12 bases between them. CDR1 and CDR2 from the germline V gene are SGHRS and YFSETQ. The length of the CDR3 is 14 residues. The CDR3 region has the DNA TGCGCCAGCAGGTCGACGGGCCCGAACACTGAAGCTTTCTTT. Translating it yields CASRSTGPNTEAFF.

V is TRBV11-1 and J is TRBJ2-7; D is undetermined. Germline assignment: CDR1 SGHAT and CDR2 FQDESV (reference sequence). This CDR3 spans 11 amino acids. V lost 4 bases, J lost 7 bases, and 8 bases lay in between. CDR3 amino acids: CASSSSLEQYF. The DNA of the CDR3 is TGTGCCAGCAGCTCCTCCCTTGAGCAGTACTTC.

The chain uses TRBV7-2 and TRBJ2-7; D gene unclear. With 1 base removed from V and 4 bases from J, the gap between germline ends came to 8 bases. The CDR3 has 13 residues. CDR1 is SGHTA, CDR2 FQGNSA, per germline. CDR3 DNA: TGTGCCAGCAGCTTAGTCAACGAATACGAGCAGTACTTC. Protein: CASSLVNEYEQYF.

This sequence joins TRBV1 and TRBJ2-2; TRBD2, the table's D call, lacks a check against the DNA. TRBV1 is termed a pseudogene. The CDR3 runs 18 residues. The CDR3 region has the DNA TGCACCAGCAGCCAAGGGCGCCGGGACTTACCGAACACCGGGGAGCTGTTTTTT. Translation: CTSSQGRRDLPNTGELFF.

The rearrangement links TRBV11-3 to TRBJ1-2; D uncertain. The CDR3 consists of 13 residues. Between the trimmed V and J ends, which lost 0 bases and 2 bases, there was a span of 4 bases. CDR1 is SGHNT, CDR2 YENEEA, per germline. CDR3 sequence reads: CASSLDKNYGYTF. The CDR3 bases are TGTGCCAGCAGCTTAGACAAGAACTATGGCTACACCTTC.

The rearrangement links TRBV6-5 to TRBJ1-2; D uncertain. V lost 8 bases and J lost 3, with 13 bases in between. CDR3 length equals 13 residues. From germline, CDR1 is MNHEY and CDR2 SVGAGI. Here the CDR3 reads CASRTERDYGYTF. Written as DNA, the CDR3 is TGTGCCAGCCGTACCGAAAGGGACTATGGCTACACCTTC.

The chain couples TRBV5-1 to TRBJ2-7; 9 nucleotides align to TRBD2. With V trimmed by 5 bases and J by 0 bases, 3 bases remained unmatched. The germline CDR1 and CDR2 sequences are SGHRS and YFSETQ. The CDR3 length is 14 residues. CDR3 sequence reads: CASRSGGSSYEQYF. The DNA for the CDR3 is TGCGCCAGCAGAAGCGGGGGGAGCTCCTACGAGCAGTACTTC.

The chain is built from TRBV18 and TRBJ1-5; unclear D gene. CDR3 size: 14 residues. Germline V lookup: CDR1 KGHSH, CDR2 LQKENI. V was pared by 6 bases and J by 6 bases, with 15 bases between. CDR3 DNA: TGTGCCAGCTCCCTAGGACCTGTGCTTCAGCCCCAGCATTTT. This sequence encodes CASSLGPVLQPQHF.

The chain is built from TRBV7-2 and TRBJ2-3; TRBD2 might be the D (6 bases). V lost 5 bases, J lost 2 bases, and 14 bases lay in between. From germline, CDR1 is SGHTA and CDR2 FQGNSA. The CDR3 loop spans 15 amino acids. This CDR3 reads CASSRRGQTTDTQYF. CDR3 DNA sequence: TGTGCCAGCAGCCGGAGGGGCCAGACCACAGATACGCAGTATTTT.

The rearrangement links TRBV28 to TRBJ2-1; 11 bases are a match to TRBD2. CDR3 length equals 15 residues. The germline gives CDR1 MDHEN, CDR2 SYDVKM. V shed 3 bases, J shed 8 bases, and the junction held 6 bases outside the gene matches. DNA for the CDR3: TGTGCCAGCAGTTTCTCTAGCGGGGGGCGGTATGAGCAGTTCTTC. This translates into CASSFSSGGRYEQFF.

The chain couples TRBV4-2 to TRBJ2-3, with 7 bases that match TRBD1. Germline trimming cut 4 bases from V and 3 bases from J; bases unmatched to any gene: 7. CDR1 LGHNA and CDR2 YNFKEQ come from the germline V gene. CDR3 length: 15 amino acids. CDR3 nucleotides: TGTGCCAGCAGCCGAACAGGGGTGATAACAGATACGCAGTATTTT. This translates into CASSRTGVITDTQYF.

This clone has a handful of counts. CDR3 loop: CASSPSRGDSPLHF. CDR3 bases: TGTGCCAGCTCACCAAGTAGGGGGGATTCACCCCTCCACTTT. The rearrangement links TRBV18 to TRBJ1-6; D is perhaps TRBD1 (6 bases). V lost 2 bases, J lost 8 bases, and 10 bases lay in between. Germline V gives CDR1 KGHSH, CDR2 LQKENI. This CDR3 has 14 residues.

This chain uses TRBV7-9 with TRBJ1-4; 8 bases fit TRBD1. CDR1 is SEHNR and CDR2 is FQNEAQ in the germline V gene (reference sequence). This CDR3 contains 14 residues. V was pared by 6 bases and J by 7 bases, with 7 bases of the junction left unmatched. This CDR3 reads CASSPDRGGEKLFF. The CDR3 nucleotides are TGTGCCAGCAGTCCTGACAGGGGAGGTGAAAAACTGTTTTTT.

This clone was seen a handful of times. The chain joins TRBV18 to TRBJ1-5; D is possibly TRBD1 (6 bases). Germline V gives CDR1 KGHSH, CDR2 LQKENI. The CDR3 covers 14 residues. V was trimmed by 5 bases and J by 5 bases, leaving 13 bases between them. The CDR3 loop reads CASSEGGAYQPQHF. CDR3 sequence (DNA): TGTGCCAGCTCAGAAGGGGGAGCTTATCAGCCCCAGCATTTT.

This clone was picked up one time. V is TRBV6-6 and J is TRBJ1-1; 7 bases map to TRBD1. The CDR3 contains 15 residues. Germline V gene lookup returns CDR1 MNHNY and CDR2 SVGAGI (reference sequence). The junction had 13 bases not matched to a gene; V was cut back by 6 bases and J by 6 bases. The CDR3 protein is CASSRKTGTAPEAFF. For the CDR3, the DNA is TGTGCCAGCAGCCGTAAAACCGGGACAGCCCCTGAAGCTTTCTTT.